This TCR beta chain was obtained from a study of blood T cells in healthy people across ages. The CDR3 is 16 residues long. Trimming took off 4 bases at V and 1 base at J, with 13 bases between the two ends. The germline V gene encodes CDR1 LGHNA and CDR2 YNFKEQ. Primed by a sample-barcoded 5' primer and a J-beta primer mix, a second PCR proceeded for about 6 to 11 cycles. TCRdb independently ran MiXCR on the 5' RACE reads; one entry per CDR3 protein. The sample has around 990,000 distinct CDR3 sequences; about 25% are singletons. The data also belong to a second study, concerning T cells of mothers and their children.

Input material: blood. The chain links TRBV4-2 to TRBJ2-2; D is unresolved. The clonotype originates from a girl aged 2-9 years in good health. CDR3 sequence (DNA): TGTGCCAGCAGCCTCCCAGCCAGAGAGAACACCGGGGAGCTGTTTTTT. Its protein is CASSLPARENTGELFF.